The 19 T cell receptor beta chains presented below share a single source sample, sequenced in a study of read filtering for tumor transcriptome and immune sequencing. Molecular barcoded adaptors covering alpha/delta and beta/gamma chains were used on approximately 400 ng RNA. TCRdb re-analysed the reads in MiXCR, keeping a single row per CDR3 protein. The sample has about 5,700 distinct CDR3 sequences; around 20% are singletons. Input material: a population of CD138-negative cells sorted from bone marrow. The source of these receptors is a donor aged 40 or over with multiple myeloma.

By share, this clonotype counts as medium-sized. The V and J genes are TRBV11-3 and TRBJ2-1; D could derive from TRBD1 or TRBD2 (5 bases each). From germline, CDR1 is SGHNT and CDR2 YENEEA. V lost 2 bases and J 6 bases, leaving 20 bases between the germline ends. This CDR3 comprises 17 residues. CDR3 amino acids: CASSLPHPGRKGNEQFF. As DNA, the CDR3 is TGTGCCAGCAGCTTACCACACCCGGGACGAAAGGGCAATGAGCAGTTCTTC.

In this sample, this clonotype is medium-sized (0.01 to 0.1%). The rearrangement joins TRBV29-1 to TRBJ2-2, with D possibly TRBD1 on 6 matching bases. Trimming removed 4 bases from V and 4 bases from J, with 13 bases in between. Germline lookup yields CDR1 SQVTM and CDR2 ANQGSEA. The length of the CDR3 is 14 residues. The chain's CDR3 is CSVAEQGATGELFF. CDR3 bases: TGCAGCGTTGCCGAACAGGGTGCCACCGGGGAGCTGTTTTTT.

This clonotype is termed medium-sized. The rearrangement uses TRBV7-3 and TRBJ1-1; no reliable D call. The CDR3 contains 13 residues. Trimming took 5 bases from V and 1 from J, leaving 8 bases between them. From germline, CDR1 is SGHTA and CDR2 FQGTGA. This CDR3 is CASSVTANTEAFF. The CDR3 nucleotides read TGTGCCAGCAGCGTTACAGCGAACACTGAAGCTTTCTTT.

This clonotype showed up many times. The genes are TRBV5-1 and TRBJ2-7; possible D gene TRBD1, 6 bases. CDR1 is SGHRS and CDR2 is YFSETQ in the germline V gene. Trimming stripped 5 bases from V and 6 bases from J, with 21 bases between. This CDR3 has 15 amino acids. The CDR3 region has the DNA TGCGCCAGCAGGCTTACACCTACGGACAGAACCGAGCAGTACTTC. It translates to CASRLTPTDRTEQYF. Full variable domain (outside the CDR3, taken from reference TRBV5-1 and TRBJ2-7): KAGVTQTPRYLIKTRGQQVTLSCSPISGHRSVSWYQQTPGQGLQFLFEYFSETQRNKGNFPGRFSGRQFSNSRSEMNVSTLELGDSALYLCASRLTPTDRTEQYFGPGTRLTVT.

This clonotype showed up many times. This chain uses TRBV5-5 with TRBJ2-7; no reliable D call. Germline CDR1 SGHKS, CDR2 YYEKEE (reference sequence). The CDR3 extends over 16 amino acids. V was clipped by 0 bases and J by 5 bases, with 18 bases between them. Written as DNA, the CDR3 is TGTGCCAGCAGCTTGGCCGAACATACTTCTACCCACGAGCAGTACTTC. Translation: CASSLAEHTSTHEQYF.

Notes on this clonotype: The conserved phenylalanine or tryptophan is not found at the CDR3 terminus, so this likely reflects a read error. The genes are TRBV20-1 and TRBJ2-1; 11 bases are shared with TRBD2. Germline CDR1 reads DFQATT; CDR2 reads SNEGSKA (reference sequence). V shed 8 bases and J 5 bases; nucleotides not matched to a gene: 8. The CDR3 length is 14 residues. This chain's CDR3 is CSKSGTSGNNEQFS. CDR3 in DNA: TGCAGTAAGTCTGGGACTAGCGGCAACAATGAGCAGTTCTCC.

As to this clonotype: Relative to the germline gene, one junction end is altered; a read error may explain this. The genes are TRBV20-1 and TRBJ1-5, with 7 bases matching TRBD1. This CDR3 contains 14 residues. Germline loops: CDR1 DFQATT, CDR2 SNEGSKA (reference sequence). This CDR3 is CSARPFTGVGPQRF. CDR3 in DNA: TGCAGTGCTAGACCTTTTACAGGGGTAGGTCCCCAGCGTTTT.

This clonotype was counted only a few times. V gene TRBV13 combines with J gene TRBJ2-7; 7 positions match TRBD1. Trimming removed 5 bases from V and 2 bases from J; junction bases left unmatched: 6. There are 14 residues in the CDR3. Per the germline V gene, CDR1 is PRHDT and CDR2 is FYEKMQ (reference sequence). The CDR3 loop is CASSPRQGAYEQYF. CDR3 DNA: TGTGCCAGCAGCCCTCGACAGGGAGCCTACGAGCAGTACTTC.

This clonotype has at least ten counts. With a much larger clone just one base away, this may be a read error. V and J are TRBV27 and TRBJ1-1, with 8 bases lining up with TRBD1. In germline, CDR1 is MNHEY, CDR2 SMNVEV (reference sequence). This CDR3 has 14 amino acids. For the CDR3, the DNA is TGTGCCGGCAGTTCGGGACAGGAGAACACTGAAGCTTTCTTT. Its translation is CAGSSGQENTEAFF.

Sample share makes this clonotype medium-sized. V and J are TRBV7-9 and TRBJ2-3; D is perhaps TRBD1 (5 bases). The CDR3 totals 13 residues. The V end lost 2 bases, the J end lost 4 bases, and 7 bases lay between the germline ends. Germline V CDR1 and CDR2: SEHNR, FQNEAQ (reference sequence). CDR3 sequence: CASSLLQADTQYF. CDR3 nucleotides: TGTGCCAGCAGCTTATTACAGGCAGATACGCAGTATTTT.

About this clonotype itself: Only one base separates this from a far larger clonotype, so it likely reflects a read error. The rearrangement links TRBV5-5 to TRBJ2-2, with a possible D match to TRBD2 (6 bases). Germline CDR1 reads SGHKS; CDR2 reads YYEKEE (reference sequence). The CDR3 is made up of 16 amino acids. CDR3 nucleotide sequence: TGTGCCAGCAGCCTAGGGCTAGGAGGGGCCACCAGGGAGCTGTTTTTT. It translates to CASSLGLGGATRELFF. Variable domain in full (rest from reference TRBV5-5 and TRBJ2-2): DAGVTQSPTHLIKTRGQQVTLRCSPISGHKSVSWYQQVLGQGPQFIFQYYEKEERGRGNFPDRFSARQFPNYSSELNVNALLLGDSALYLCASSLGLGGATRELFFGEGSRLTVL.

Judged by abundance, this clonotype is medium-sized. V gene TRBV28 combines with J gene TRBJ1-1; D gene ambiguous. This CDR3 spans 10 amino acids. Germline loops: CDR1 MDHEN, CDR2 SYDVKM. Trimming left V 3 bases short and J 7 bases short, with 3 bases between. Written as DNA, the CDR3 is TGTGCCAGCAGTTTTGGTGAAGCTTTCTTT. It translates to CASSFGEAFF.

This clonotype ranks as large. This sequence joins TRBV5-1 and TRBJ2-1, with D perhaps matching TRBD1 (5 bases). The CDR3 is 14 residues long. Germline V gene lookup returns CDR1 SGHRS and CDR2 YFSETQ. V gave up 0 bases and J gave up 4 bases, with 8 bases separating them. CDR3 protein: CASSLVQGYNEQFF. In DNA, the CDR3 is TGCGCCAGCAGCTTGGTCCAGGGATACAATGAGCAGTTCTTC. Combining the CDR3 with reference TRBV5-1 and TRBJ2-1 gives the whole variable domain KAGVTQTPRYLIKTRGQQVTLSCSPISGHRSVSWYQQTPGQGLQFLFEYFSETQRNKGNFPGRFSGRQFSNSRSEMNVSTLELGDSALYLCASSLVQGYNEQFFGPGTRLTVL.

This clonotype has a handful of counts. This sequence joins TRBV20-1 and TRBJ2-4; 10 bases are shared with TRBD1. V gave up 4 bases and J gave up 1 base; unmatched junction bases: 4. Germline lookup yields CDR1 DFQATT and CDR2 SNEGSKA (reference sequence). The CDR3 extends over 15 amino acids. In DNA form, the CDR3 reads TGCAGTGCTAACCCGGGACAGGGGGCCAAAAACATTCAGTACTTC. Protein product: CSANPGQGAKNIQYF.

By share of the sample, this clonotype is medium-sized. J is TRBJ2-5 and V is TRBV7-9; the D gene is possibly TRBD2 (6 bases). Germline V gives CDR1 SEHNR, CDR2 FQNEAQ (reference sequence). CDR3 length: 15 residues. V lost 5 bases to trimming and J lost 2 bases, with 15 bases between them. DNA of the CDR3: TGTGCCAGCAGCCCCGGGAATAGCGGACAAGAGACCCAGTACTTC. This gives the protein CASSPGNSGQETQYF. Drawing the rest from reference TRBV7-9 and TRBJ2-5, the complete variable domain is DTGVSQNPRHKITKRGQNVTFRCDPISEHNRLYWYRQTLGQGPEFLTYFQNEAQLEKSRLLSDRFSAERPKGSFSTLEIQRTEQGDSAMYLCASSPGNSGQETQYFGPGTRLLVL.

In this sample, this clonotype is medium-sized. The J gene is TRBJ2-7, the V gene TRBV9, with 7 bases matching TRBD2. J was trimmed by 2 bases and V by 0 bases; bases with no gene match: 5. The CDR3 totals 15 residues. Germline V lookup: CDR1 SGDLS, CDR2 YYNGEE. This CDR3 is CASSVDEAGAYEQYF. CDR3 DNA sequence: TGTGCCAGCAGCGTAGATGAGGCGGGAGCCTACGAGCAGTACTTC.

This clonotype was seen at least ten times. The chain couples TRBV6-4 to TRBJ1-1, with D hard to call. The CDR3 contains 15 residues. The germline CDR1 and CDR2 sequences are MRHNA and SNTAGT. V lost 4 bases, J lost 1 base, and 13 bases lay in between. The CDR3, as DNA: TGTGCCAGCAGTGCAAGGAGAGGGAGGAACACTGAAGCTTTCTTT. Protein sequence: CASSARRGRNTEAFF.

The chain is built from TRBV7-4 and TRBJ2-2; TRBD2 is a possible D gene (5 bases). The CDR3 has 12 residues. CDR1 is SGHVT and CDR2 is SQSDAQ in the germline V gene. Deletions cut 6 bases from V and 4 bases from J, with 6 bases between. The CDR3 bases are TGTGCCAGCAGTCGGGGCACCGGGGAGCTGTTTTTT. This sequence encodes CASSRGTGELFF.

This clonotype was counted at least ten times. An end of the junction differs from the germline gene, which may be a read error. CDR3 nucleotides: TGTGCCAGCAGCGAAGGACTTGGCTACGAGTTCTTC. Protein: CASSEGLGYEFF. J is TRBJ2-1 and V is TRBV6-1, with D tentatively TRBD2 (5 bases). The CDR3 is 12 amino acids. Germline CDR1 and CDR2: MNHNS and SASEGT.